This is a list of T cell receptor beta chains from one sample in a study of blood T cell repertoires in COVID-19. TCRdb's copy holds only in-frame clones and misses some; the assay was immunoSEQ multiplex PCR. The table shows 100,000 or so clones, with approximately 89% occurring only once. Sequenced sample: peripheral blood. All receptors derive from a man aged 60-69 years with acute or convalescent COVID-19. The CDR3 runs from the conserved cysteine through the conserved F or W.

J,V,CDR3
TRBJ1-1,TRBV7-8,CASSDQGGYTEAFF
TRBJ2-2,TRBV3-1/TRBV3-2,CASSQGRLAGAGELFF
TRBJ2-2,TRBV6-5,CASSQYRGGELFF
TRBJ2-2,TRBV5-4,CASSVPGTSGGPNTGELFF
TRBJ1-6,TRBV2,CASGENRNSPLHF
TRBJ1-6,TRBV6-5,CASGGRAYNSPLHF
TRBJ2-7,TRBV27,CASSPGLASDEQYF
TRBJ2-5,TRBV6-6,CASSLRRGLAQETQYF
TRBJ2-3,TRBV7-9,CASSPRASDTQYF
TRBJ2-7,TRBV29-1,CSVGPTGFREQYF
TRBJ2-2,TRBV10-1,CASSDRLGTTGELFF
TRBJ1-5,TRBV5-1,CASKTGTGDQPQHF
TRBJ2-5,TRBV18,CASSTGTGQETQYF
TRBJ1-3,TRBV19,CASGQGQGRNTIYF
TRBJ2-3,TRBV5-1,CASSSTDRGSDTQYF
TRBJ2-1,TRBV5-4,CASRRRDSSYNEQFF
TRBJ1-1,TRBV5-1,CASSLAPMNTEAFF
TRBJ1-3,TRBV3-1/TRBV3-2,CASSQGRTGGNTIYF
TRBJ1-2,TRBV12-3/TRBV12-4,CASSLGQVGGYTF
TRBJ1-4,TRBV6-5,CASRDNGEKLFF
TRBJ2-4,TRBV5-1,CASSLERTGYETAKNIQYF
TRBJ1-1,TRBV19,CASSPGTANTEAFF
TRBJ2-5,TRBV5-1,CASSPGGLQETQYF
TRBJ2-3,TRBV5-1,CASSLVSESTDTQYF
TRBJ1-1,TRBV11-3,CASSRGPYTEAFF
TRBJ2-7,TRBV7-2,CASSLVTVSSYEQYF
TRBJ2-2,TRBV24-1,CATSDPGPGELFF
TRBJ1-5,TRBV6-5,CASSTSYDQPQHF
TRBJ2-5,TRBV28,CASFGGGETQYF
TRBJ2-7,TRBV3-1/TRBV3-2,CASRLGTGQGEQYF
TRBJ1-1,TRBV27,CASSLSRAHFGNTEAFF
TRBJ2-7,TRBV5-8,CASSLWEGTYEQYF
TRBJ1-2,TRBV5-6,CASSLGQGRYGYTF
TRBJ1-2,TRBV6-5,CASRTGYGYTF
TRBJ2-1,TRBV5-1,CATGLAGGNNEQFF
TRBJ2-5,TRBV2,CASSEALAGGETQYF
TRBJ2-7,TRBV9,CASEKELAEGF
TRBJ2-5,TRBV25-1,CASSVVGGYREILETQYF